This is a list of T cell receptor beta chains from one sample in a study of STAT5B mutations in CD4+ large granular lymphocyte leukemia. The protocol was immunoSEQ multiplex PCR, while the TCRdb copy is restricted to in-frame clones and leaves out a portion. The table records tens of thousands of clones, about nine tenths of them present only once. Source material: CD4+ T cells from blood buffy coats. Every receptor here comes from a human donor in good health. The CDR3 runs from the conserved cysteine through the conserved F or W. The D gene is left open where the match is weak. Clone sizes are given selectively: once, few, many, or a class where the clone is expanded.

CDR3 protein	CDR3 DNA	clone size	J gene	V gene	D gene
CASSVGWTSTDTQYF	TGTGCCAGCAGCGTAGGGTGGACAAGCACAGATACGCAGTATTTT	NA	TRBJ2-3	TRBV9	NA
CASSLTGGTDTQYF	TGTGCCAGCAGCCTAACAGGGGGCACAGATACGCAGTATTTT	NA	TRBJ2-3	TRBV7-9	TRBD1
CASSDPGQRSPLTF	TGTGCCAGCAGTGACCCTGGACAGCGCAGTCCCCTCACCTTC	NA	TRBJ1-2	TRBV6-6	NA
CASSQIQESPLHF	TGCGCCAGCAGCCAAATACAGGAATCACCCCTCCACTTT	NA	TRBJ1-6	TRBV4-3	NA
CASSLTVPTTNEKLFF	TGCGCCAGCAGCCTTACAGTCCCAACAACTAATGAAAAACTGTTTTTT	NA	TRBJ1-4	TRBV4-1	NA
CASNHRVGNTEAFF	TGTGCCAGCAATCACAGGGTTGGGAACACTGAAGCTTTCTTT	NA	TRBJ1-1	TRBV2	NA
CASSLGSNQPQHF	TGTGCCAGCAGCTTGGGGAGCAATCAGCCCCAGCATTTT	once	TRBJ1-5	TRBV5-4	NA
CSSRPFYNEQFF	TGCAGCTCCCGGCCGTTCTACAATGAGCAGTTCTTC	NA	TRBJ2-1	TRBV29-1	NA
CASTQPGVKQYF	TGTGCCAGCACTCAACCGGGGGTGAAGCAGTATTTT	NA	TRBJ2-3	TRBV28	NA
CASSRRGDTEAFF	TGTGCCAGCAGCCGCAGGGGAGACACTGAAGCTTTCTTT	few	TRBJ1-1	TRBV9	NA
CASSQEIGGPLTGELFF	TGCGCCAGCAGCCAAGAAATAGGGGGACCACTCACCGGGGAGCTGTTTTTT	NA	TRBJ2-2	TRBV4-3	NA
CAWRGAGNTIYF	TGTGCCTGGAGGGGTGCTGGAAACACCATATATTTT	NA	TRBJ1-3	TRBV30	NA
CASNGGVTDTQYF	TGCGCCAGCAACGGGGGAGTCACAGATACGCAGTATTTT	NA	TRBJ2-3	TRBV10-2	NA
CASSFVPPIFRDEQYF	TGTGCCAGCAGTTTCGTACCTCCAATATTTCGGGACGAGCAGTACTTC	NA	TRBJ2-7	TRBV6-5	NA
CASTSQGAGANVLTF	TGCGCCAGCACTTCTCAGGGAGCTGGGGCCAACGTCCTGACTTTC	NA	TRBJ2-6	TRBV5-1	NA
CASSVSVIGEGGYTF	TGTGCCAGCAGCGTAAGTGTCATTGGGGAAGGAGGCTACACCTTC	NA	TRBJ1-2	TRBV9	NA
CASSEGASRYGYTF	TGTGCCAGTTCCGAGGGGGCTAGCCGCTATGGCTACACCTTC	few	TRBJ1-2	TRBV6-5	TRBD1
CASSRAEGYNEQFF	TGTGCCAGCAGCCGAGCGGAGGGGTACAATGAGCAGTTCTTC	NA	TRBJ2-1	TRBV11-2	NA
CASSSRGGEQYF	TGTGCCAGCAGCTCCCGGGGGGGCGAGCAGTACTTC	NA	TRBJ2-7	TRBV11-3	TRBD2
CASSSGRNTEAFF	TGTGCCAGCAGCTCCGGACGGAACACTGAAGCTTTCTTT	NA	TRBJ1-1	TRBV6-5	NA
CASSLADRGYTDTQYF	TGTGCCAGCAGCTTGGCCGATAGGGGTTACACAGATACGCAGTATTTT	few	TRBJ2-3	TRBV5-6	NA
CASSYRRLAGDTQYF	TGTGCCAGCAGCTATAGAAGGCTAGCGGGAGATACGCAGTATTTT	NA	TRBJ2-3	TRBV7-2	TRBD2
CASSLGGPNQPQHF	TGTGCCAGCAGCTTAGGGGGACCTAATCAGCCCCAGCATTTT	NA	TRBJ1-5	TRBV7-8	NA
CASSPDSLGNTIYF	TGTGCCAGCAGCCCGGACTCTCTCGGAAACACCATATATTTT	NA	TRBJ1-3	TRBV9	NA
CASSQDPQGANTEAFF	TGCGCCAGCAGCCAAGACCCTCAGGGCGCGAACACTGAAGCTTTCTTT	NA	TRBJ1-1	TRBV4-3	NA
CASSPGTVLYTEAFF	TGTGCCAGCAGCCCAGGGACAGTACTTTACACTGAAGCTTTCTTT	once	TRBJ1-1	TRBV7-9	TRBD1
CASSLWQGAYNNEQFF	TGTGCCAGCAGCTTATGGCAGGGGGCGTACAACAATGAGCAGTTCTTC	NA	TRBJ2-1	TRBV7-2	TRBD1
CASSPLASSGYTDTQYF	TGTGCCAGCAGCCCGTTAGCTTCTAGCGGATACACAGATACGCAGTATTTT	NA	TRBJ2-3	TRBV11-1	TRBD2
CASSGREGGYTF	TGTGCCAGCAGCGGACGGGAGGGAGGCTACACCTTC	NA	TRBJ1-2	TRBV9	NA
CASSRLAGGPIEQYF	TGTGCCAGCAGTCGGTTGGCGGGAGGGCCCATCGAGCAGTACTTC	NA	TRBJ2-7	TRBV25-1	TRBD2
CASTLRISGHYYGYTF	TGTGCCAGCACCCTTAGGATTTCGGGACACTACTATGGCTACACCTTC	NA	TRBJ1-2	TRBV9	NA
CASSIDHRRFLEQYF	TGTGCCAGTAGTATAGATCACCGGAGGTTTCTGGAGCAGTACTTC	NA	TRBJ2-7	TRBV19	NA